The 25 T cell receptor beta chains presented below share a single source sample, sequenced in a study of T cells in Graves' hyperthyroidism and ophthalmopathy. Regions amplified from RNA transcripts were the TCR beta CDR3 regions. HTBI primers were the set used in a first-round RT-PCR of the TCR CDR3. TCRdb analysed the multiplex PCR reads with MiXCR anew, one entry per CDR3 protein. The sample carries about 550,000 distinct CDR3 sequences, less than 25% recorded once. The specimen sequenced was blood. The receptors here all came from a man aged 18 to 29 with Graves' hyperthyroidism.

This clonotype was picked up a small number of times. The chain recombines TRBV5-1 with TRBJ1-1, with 7 bases identical to TRBD1. The CDR3 totals 14 residues. The V gene's germline CDR1 is SGHRS and CDR2 YFSETQ. Trimming at V came to 3 bases and at J to 1 base, leaving 3 bases not matched to a gene. The CDR3: CASSWTGENTEAFF. The DNA for the CDR3 is TGCGCCAGCAGCTGGACAGGCGAGAACACTGAAGCTTTCTTT.

This clonotype was seen at least ten times. The CDR3 here is CATSGTTGSGTEAFF. CDR3 bases: TGTGCCACCAGTGGCACGACAGGTTCGGGCACTGAAGCTTTCTTT. V usage is TRBV24-1 and J usage is TRBJ1-1; D might be TRBD1 (6 bases). Trimming stripped 5 bases from V and 4 bases from J, with 16 bases between. The germline V gene encodes CDR1 KGHDR and CDR2 SFDVKD. The CDR3 consists of 15 residues.

This clonotype was seen repeatedly, ten times or more. J is TRBJ1-5 and V is TRBV28, with 7 bases that match TRBD1. Per the germline V gene, CDR1 is MDHEN and CDR2 is SYDVKM. J was trimmed by 3 bases and V by 3 bases; bases with no gene match: 11. CDR3 length: 17 amino acids. The CDR3, as DNA: TGTGCCAGCAGTTTTTTAAGCGGGCAGGGGGTCAATCAGCCCCAGCATTTT. It is translated as CASSFLSGQGVNQPQHF.

The table lists this clonotype with many counts. The chain joins TRBV27 to TRBJ1-1, with D tentatively TRBD1 (6 bases). Germline loops: CDR1 MNHEY, CDR2 SMNVEV (reference sequence). This CDR3 is built from 13 residues. V lost 6 bases, J lost 4 bases, and 12 bases lay in between. The CDR3, as DNA: TGTGCCAGCAGCTTCAGAGGGGGCACTGAAGCTTTCTTT. This sequence encodes CASSFRGGTEAFF.

Ten or more counts support this clonotype. The chain recombines TRBV12-3 or TRBV12-4 with TRBJ2-3; D is perhaps TRBD1 (6 bases). The CDR3 extends over 14 amino acids. V shed 9 bases and J shed 2 bases, with 15 bases lying between them. The CDR3 spells CASRPGHYTDTQYF. The CDR3 nucleotides read TGTGCCAGTAGACCGGGACACTACACAGATACGCAGTATTTT.

This chain links TRBV18 with TRBJ1-1; no reliable D call. CDR1 and CDR2 from the germline V gene are KGHSH and LQKENI. Trimming cost V 5 bases and J 4 bases, with 14 bases left between them. This CDR3 region has 14 residues. The CDR3 DNA is TGTGCCAGCTCAAACCACCGACAACTCACTGAAGCTTTCTTT. Protein sequence: CASSNHRQLTEAFF.

The chain couples TRBV5-1 to TRBJ2-2; D might be TRBD1 (6 bases). The CDR3 has 14 residues. With 10 bases removed from V and 1 base from J, the gap between germline ends came to 14 bases. Germline CDR1 reads SGHRS; CDR2 reads YFSETQ. CDR3 in amino acids: CASRGTLNTGELFF. CDR3 DNA: TGCGCCTCGCGAGGGACATTGAACACCGGGGAGCTGTTTTTT.

This chain joins TRBV4-1 and TRBJ1-5; D remains unclear. Trimming took off 0 bases at V and 0 bases at J, with 3 bases between the two ends. The CDR3 has 14 amino acids. Germline V gene lookup returns CDR1 MGHRA and CDR2 YSYEKL. This CDR3 is CASSQDHSNQPQHF. The CDR3 DNA sequence: TGCGCCAGCAGCCAAGACCATAGCAATCAGCCCCAGCATTTT.

This clonotype has ten or more counts. V usage is TRBV19 and J usage is TRBJ2-7; 10 nucleotides agree with TRBD2. The CDR3 spans 16 residues. V lost 3 bases, J lost 2 bases, and 7 bases stayed unmatched. CDR1 and CDR2 from the germline V gene are LNHDA and SQIVND (reference sequence). This chain's CDR3 is CASSIQHSGGTYEQYF. The CDR3 nucleotides read TGTGCCAGTAGTATTCAACATAGCGGGGGGACCTACGAGCAGTACTTC.

This clonotype was seen many times. The V call is TRBV30, the J call TRBJ1-2, with D uncertain. The germline V gene has CDR1 GTSNPN and CDR2 SVGIG (reference sequence). Trimming shortened V by 4 bases and J by 7 bases, and 13 bases separated the two germline ends. The CDR3 runs to 12 residues. The CDR3, as DNA: TGTGCCTGGACCGAGCGGGGAGTTGGCTACACCTTC. It translates to CAWTERGVGYTF.

The rearrangement uses TRBV3-1 and TRBJ2-1; 7 bases fit TRBD1. CDR1 LGHDT and CDR2 YNNKEL come from the germline V gene (reference sequence). This CDR3 spans 13 amino acids. V trimming: 5 bases; J trimming: 5 bases; junction bases outside the gene matches: 3. The CDR3 region has the DNA TGTGCCAGCAGCGAACAGGGGAACAATGAGCAGTTCTTC. It specifies CASSEQGNNEQFF.

There are many counts of this clonotype. The V call is TRBV28, the J call TRBJ2-5, with TRBD1 matching 8 bases. Losses at the gene ends were 5 bases for V and 5 bases for J; bases not matched to a gene: 19. The CDR3 consists of 18 residues. Per the germline V gene, CDR1 is MDHEN and CDR2 is SYDVKM. The CDR3 region has the DNA TGTGCCAGCAGTCTCTCCAAGTGGAGGCAGGGGGCGAGGGAGACCCAGTACTTC. This translates into CASSLSKWRQGARETQYF.

On this clonotype itself: This may arise from a read error, as a much more abundant clone is one base away. The chain uses TRBV20-1 and TRBJ1-1; no definite D call. Germline V lookup: CDR1 DFQATT, CDR2 SNEGSKA (reference sequence). The CDR3 covers 12 residues. V was pared by 3 bases and J by 8 bases, with 13 bases between. Here the CDR3 DNA reads TGCAGTGCTAGTCAAGAGGCCTACGAAGCTTTCTTT. Translation gives CSASQEAYEAFF.

A word on this clonotype: The junction differs from germline at one of its ends, possibly a read error. The chain combines TRBV19 with TRBJ1-1; 7 bases fit TRBD1. CDR1 is LNHDA and CDR2 is SQIVND in the germline V gene (reference sequence). CDR3 length: 14 amino acids. The CDR3 sequence is CASRRRGSNTEACF. CDR3 nucleotide sequence: TGTGCCAGTAGACGCAGGGGGTCGAACACTGAAGCTTGCTTT.

This clonotype turned up a few times. A single base separates this from a much larger clone, so it may be a read error. CDR3 nucleotides: TGTGCCAGCAGCAAACAGCGGGACTGCTCCTACGAGCAGTACTTC. Translating gives CASSKQRDCSYEQYF. The J gene is TRBJ2-7, the V gene TRBV7-8, with TRBD2 matching over 7 bases. Germline-derived CDR1 and CDR2 are SGHVS and FQNEAQ. The CDR3 covers 15 residues. With 5 bases clipped from V and 0 bases from J, the junction kept 7 bases outside the gene matches.

The V gene is TRBV6-1, the J gene TRBJ1-3; D uncertain. Trimming removed 8 bases from V and 2 bases from J, with 7 bases in between. The CDR3 spans 12 residues. The germline V gene encodes CDR1 MNHNS and CDR2 SASEGT. The CDR3 bases are TGTGCCAGCTTTGTGCCTGGAAACACCATATATTTT. This encodes CASFVPGNTIYF.

The J gene is TRBJ1-1, the V gene TRBV30; unclear D gene. The germline V and J ends were trimmed by 3 bases and 0 bases, with 8 bases remaining between them. CDR3 length: 13 residues. Germline V lookup: CDR1 GTSNPN, CDR2 SVGIG (reference sequence). The CDR3 DNA reads as TGTGCCTGGAGCGTATGGCTGAACACTGAAGCTTTCTTT. This gives the protein CAWSVWLNTEAFF.

This clonotype showed up just a few times. The chain has TRBV6-1 and TRBJ2-6; unclear D gene. CDR1 and CDR2 from the germline V gene are MNHNS and SASEGT. Trimming pared 6 bases from V and 0 bases from J, leaving 6 bases between. The CDR3 is 14 amino acids. The CDR3 loop reads CASRISSGANVLTF. The DNA of the CDR3 is TGTGCCAGCAGGATCTCCTCTGGGGCCAACGTCCTGACTTTC.

This clonotype has ten or more counts. J is TRBJ2-2 and V is TRBV2; no clear D gene. The CDR3 is 15 residues long. Trimming left V 4 bases short and J 4 bases short, with 13 bases between. Germline CDR1 reads SNHLY; CDR2 reads FYNNEI. The CDR3 here is CASSGSPTPTGELFF. Written as DNA, the CDR3 is TGTGCCAGCAGTGGAAGCCCCACGCCCACCGGGGAGCTGTTTTTT.

This clonotype was recorded at least ten times. CDR3 region: CASSALTGGGSGELFF. Here the CDR3 DNA reads TGTGCCAGCAGCGCCTTAACAGGGGGCGGGAGCGGGGAGCTGTTTTTT. The chain has TRBV9 and TRBJ2-2; 9 bases line up with TRBD1. The trim removed 3 bases at V and 7 bases at J, leaving 10 bases unmatched. This CDR3 contains 16 residues. Looked up from germline, CDR1 is SGDLS and CDR2 is YYNGEE.

This clonotype occurred many times. The chain recombines TRBV7-8 with TRBJ2-5, with a possible D match to TRBD2 (5 bases). Germline V gene data show CDR1 as SGHVS and CDR2 as FQNEAQ. This CDR3 comprises 16 residues. V was cut by 1 base and J by 6 bases, with 18 bases left in between. This CDR3 reads CASSLGPEGSHQTQYF. CDR3 coding DNA: TGTGCCAGCAGCTTAGGTCCCGAAGGGAGCCATCAGACCCAGTACTTC.

The chain joins TRBV7-9 to TRBJ2-7, with D possibly TRBD1 on 5 matching bases. V lost 5 bases, J lost 5 bases, and 16 bases lay in between. The germline CDR1 and CDR2 sequences are SEHNR and FQNEAQ (reference sequence). This CDR3 comprises 14 residues. The CDR3 sequence: CASSADTGANEQYF. The DNA of the CDR3 is TGTGCCAGCAGCGCGGACACTGGGGCCAACGAGCAGTACTTC.

The chain employs TRBV7-8 and TRBJ2-7, with D possibly matching TRBD1 (5 bases). The CDR3 totals 15 residues. Germline CDR1 and CDR2: SGHVS and FQNEAQ. V lost 5 bases and J 6 bases, leaving 20 bases between the germline ends. The CDR3 DNA reads as TGTGCCAGCAGCCGAAGCCGAAAGGGGCCCGGCGAGCAGTACTTC. Amino acids: CASSRSRKGPGEQYF.

Only a few counts were recorded for this clonotype. The gene calls are TRBV20-1 and TRBJ1-1; TRBD1 agrees at 10 bases. CDR1 and CDR2 from the germline V gene are DFQATT and SNEGSKA (reference sequence). Germline trimming cut 7 bases from V and 5 bases from J; bases unmatched to any gene: 7. The CDR3 extends over 13 amino acids. The CDR3 DNA is TGCAGTGTAAAAAGGACAGGGGGGACTGAAGCTTTCTTT. It translates to CSVKRTGGTEAFF.

This clonotype came up many times. The chain employs TRBV10-3 and TRBJ1-1; 7 bases map to TRBD1. The V gene's germline CDR1 is ENHRY and CDR2 SYGVKD. CDR3 size: 14 residues. The V and J ends lost 3 bases and 1 base, in that order; junction bases with no gene match: 2. The CDR3 loop reads CAISEGGENTEAFF. The CDR3 DNA sequence: TGTGCCATCAGTGAAGGGGGCGAGAACACTGAAGCTTTCTTT.